Sequencing of this TCR beta chain was carried out in a study of blood T cell repertoires in COVID-19. Authors' methods: Estimation of nucleated cell counts relied on the amplification of reference gene primers. Method: immunoSEQ multiplex PCR; TCRdb's copy keeps in-frame clones and lacks some. V and J calls and clone size are as listed in that table; D and trimming were resolved from the DNA. This table holds roughly 250,000 clones, about 82% found once. Germline V gives CDR1 MGHRA, CDR2 YSYEKL. There are 17 residues in the CDR3. J lost 7 bases, V lost 4 bases, and 7 bases had no gene match. The chain couples TRBV4-1 to TRBJ2-2, with TRBD2 matching 15 bases. Sequences were obtained from peripheral blood. This receptor was taken from a woman aged 60 to 75 with active or convalescent COVID-19. The CDR3 region has the DNA TGCGCCAGCAGCCCAGGACTAGCGGGGGGGCCGAACGGGGAGCTGTTTTTT. It yields the protein CASSPGLAGGPNGELFF.